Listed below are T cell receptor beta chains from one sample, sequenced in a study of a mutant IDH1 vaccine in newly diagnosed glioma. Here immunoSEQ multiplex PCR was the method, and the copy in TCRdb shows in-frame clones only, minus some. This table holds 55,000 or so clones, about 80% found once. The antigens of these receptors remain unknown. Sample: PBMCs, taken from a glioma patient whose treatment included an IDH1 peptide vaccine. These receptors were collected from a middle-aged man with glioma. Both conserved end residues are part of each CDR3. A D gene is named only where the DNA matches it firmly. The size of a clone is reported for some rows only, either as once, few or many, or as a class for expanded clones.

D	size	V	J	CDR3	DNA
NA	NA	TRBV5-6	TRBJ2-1	CASTKGPKGSYNEQFF	TGTGCCAGCACCAAGGGACCCAAGGGGTCCTACAATGAGCAGTTCTTC
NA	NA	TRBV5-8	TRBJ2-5	CASSPPPRTETEETQYF	TGTGCCAGCAGCCCCCCTCCCCGGACGGAGACAGAAGAGACCCAGTACTTC
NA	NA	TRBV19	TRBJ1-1	CASIHRAEGTEAFF	TGTGCCAGTATCCACAGGGCAGAGGGCACTGAAGCTTTCTTT
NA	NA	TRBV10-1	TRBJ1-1	CASGDKFEAFF	TGCGCCAGCGGCGACAAGTTTGAAGCTTTCTTT
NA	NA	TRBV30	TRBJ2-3	CAWSVGAGTDTQYF	TGTGCCTGGAGTGTAGGCGCGGGCACAGATACGCAGTATTTT
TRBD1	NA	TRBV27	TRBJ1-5	CASRTDRGGDQPQHF	TGTGCCAGCAGGACCGACAGGGGAGGAGATCAGCCCCAGCATTTT
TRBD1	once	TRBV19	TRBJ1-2	CASSTAHRGYGYTF	TGTGCCAGTAGTACCGCCCACAGGGGCTATGGCTACACCTTC
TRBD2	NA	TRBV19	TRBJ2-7	CASSERETYEQYF	TGTGCCAGTAGTGAGCGGGAAACCTACGAGCAGTACTTC
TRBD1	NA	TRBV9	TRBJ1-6	CASSPTGQGASPLHF	TGTGCCAGCAGCCCAACGGGACAGGGAGCTTCACCCCTCCACTTT
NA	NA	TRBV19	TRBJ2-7	CASSILDGSSYEQYF	TGTGCCAGTAGTATCCTGGACGGCAGCTCCTACGAGCAGTACTTC
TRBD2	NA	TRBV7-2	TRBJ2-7	CASSLGTSFEQYF	TGTGCCAGCAGCTTAGGGACTAGCTTCGAGCAGTACTTC
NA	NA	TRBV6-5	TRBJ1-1	CASSYSNNANTEAFF	TGTGCCAGCAGTTACTCGAACAACGCTAACACTGAAGCTTTCTTT
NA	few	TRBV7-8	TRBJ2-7	CASSFLGVTYEQYF	TGTGCCAGCAGCTTCCTGGGGGTTACCTACGAGCAGTACTTC
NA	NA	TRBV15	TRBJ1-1	CATRNRINTEAFF	TGTGCCACCAGAAACAGGATAAACACTGAAGCTTTCTTT
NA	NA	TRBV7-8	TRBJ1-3	CASSPRGGRLGNTIYF	TGTGCCAGCAGCCCCCGGGGGGGGAGGCTTGGAAACACCATATATTTT
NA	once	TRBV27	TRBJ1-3	CASTGGSGNTIYF	TGTGCCAGCACCGGGGGATCTGGAAACACCATATATTTT
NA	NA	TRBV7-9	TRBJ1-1	CASSLIGGMNTEAFF	TGTGCCAGCAGCTTAATCGGCGGAATGAACACTGAAGCTTTCTTT
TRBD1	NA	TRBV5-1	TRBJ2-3	CASSRQGMNTDTQYF	TGCGCCAGCAGCCGACAGGGGATGAACACAGATACGCAGTATTTT
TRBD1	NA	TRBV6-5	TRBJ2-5	CASSYVHRGGETQYF	TGTGCCAGCAGTTACGTCCACAGGGGTGGGGAGACCCAGTACTTC
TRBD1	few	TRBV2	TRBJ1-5	CASKGQVNQPQHF	TGTGCCAGCAAGGGACAGGTCAATCAGCCCCAGCATTTT
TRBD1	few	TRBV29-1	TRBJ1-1	CSVLQGFGTEAFF	TGCAGCGTTCTACAGGGGTTTGGCACTGAAGCTTTCTTT
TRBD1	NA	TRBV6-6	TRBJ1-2	CASRSGTGINYGYTF	TGTGCCAGCAGGTCCGGGACAGGGATAAACTATGGCTACACCTTC
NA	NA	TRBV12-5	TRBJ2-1	CASGLNGLSYNEQFF	TGTGCTAGTGGTTTGAACGGGCTATCCTACAATGAGCAGTTCTTC
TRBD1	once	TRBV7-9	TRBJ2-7	CASSLTQGADYEQYF	TGTGCCAGCAGCTTAACTCAGGGGGCGGATTACGAGCAGTACTTC
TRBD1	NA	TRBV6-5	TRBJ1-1	CASRSQGADTEAFF	TGTGCCAGCAGATCACAGGGGGCCGACACTGAAGCTTTCTTT
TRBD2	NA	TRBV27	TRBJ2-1	CASSLGGVYNEQFF	TGTGCCAGCAGTTTAGGGGGGGTCTACAATGAGCAGTTCTTC
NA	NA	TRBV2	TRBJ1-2	CATSMGARGYTF	TGTGCCACCTCGATGGGGGCCAGGGGCTACACCTTC
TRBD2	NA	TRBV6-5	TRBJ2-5	CASSSPASGTQYF	TGTGCCAGCAGTTCCCCGGCTAGCGGGACCCAGTACTTC
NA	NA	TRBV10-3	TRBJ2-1	CAISPHPYNEQFF	TGTGCCATCAGTCCGCACCCGTACAATGAGCAGTTCTTC
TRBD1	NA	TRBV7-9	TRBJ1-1	CASSALQGPTTEAFF	TGTGCCAGCAGCGCCCTACAGGGGCCTACCACTGAAGCTTTCTTT
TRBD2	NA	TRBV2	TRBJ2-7	CASNGAGFNEQYF	TGTGCCAGCAACGGAGCGGGGTTCAACGAGCAGTACTTC
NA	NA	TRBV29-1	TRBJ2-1	CSVHRESYNEQFF	TGCAGCGTCCACAGGGAATCCTACAATGAGCAGTTCTTC
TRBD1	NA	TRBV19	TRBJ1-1	CASTYGTANTEAFF	TGTGCCAGTACCTACGGGACAGCGAACACTGAAGCTTTCTTT
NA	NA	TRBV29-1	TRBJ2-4	CSVRSGDIQYF	TGCAGCGTCCGGAGTGGGGACATTCAGTACTTC
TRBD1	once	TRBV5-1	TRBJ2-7	CASSSETGRFPEQYF	TGCGCCAGCAGCTCCGAGACAGGGAGATTTCCCGAGCAGTACTTC
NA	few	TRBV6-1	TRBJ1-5	CASSEWGSGQPQHF	TGTGCCAGCAGTGAGTGGGGGTCCGGTCAGCCCCAGCATTTT
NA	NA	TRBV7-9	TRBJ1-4	CASSLRTGREKLFF	TGTGCCAGCAGCTTACGTACCGGGCGGGAAAAACTGTTTTTT
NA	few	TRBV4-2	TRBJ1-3	CASSQDAGDGNTIYF	TGTGCCAGCAGCCAAGACGCGGGGGATGGCAACACCATATATTTT
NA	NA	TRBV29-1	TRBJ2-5	CSARQAAPQETQYF	TGCAGCGCGAGACAGGCGGCCCCCCAAGAGACCCAGTACTTC
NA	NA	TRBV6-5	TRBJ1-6	CASSYDRSSYNSPLHF	TGTGCCAGCAGTTACGACCGGAGCTCCTATAATTCACCCCTCCACTTT
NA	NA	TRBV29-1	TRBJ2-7	CSVWVRVGSYEQYF	TGCAGCGTTTGGGTCAGGGTCGGGTCCTACGAGCAGTACTTC
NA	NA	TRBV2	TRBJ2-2	CASGGLLRNTGELFF	TGTGCCAGCGGGGGACTCCTACGAAACACCGGGGAGCTGTTTTTT
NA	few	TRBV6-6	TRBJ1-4	CASSFDGANEKLFF	TGTGCCAGCAGTTTCGACGGAGCTAATGAAAAACTGTTTTTT
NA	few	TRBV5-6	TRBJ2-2	CASSLTGNTGELFF	TGTGCCAGCAGCTTGACAGGGAACACCGGGGAGCTGTTTTTT
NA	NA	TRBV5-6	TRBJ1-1	CASRLWGARTEAFF	TGTGCCAGCAGACTGTGGGGGGCGAGGACTGAAGCTTTCTTT
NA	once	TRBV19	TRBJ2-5	CASSARDGRPETQYF	TGTGCCAGTAGTGCGAGGGACGGACGCCCAGAGACCCAGTACTTC
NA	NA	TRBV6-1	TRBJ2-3	CASRFGEGTDTQYF	TGTGCCAGCAGGTTCGGGGAAGGGACAGATACGCAGTATTTT
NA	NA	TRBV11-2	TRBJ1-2	CASSLWDNYGYTF	TGTGCCAGCAGCTTATGGGATAACTATGGCTACACCTTC
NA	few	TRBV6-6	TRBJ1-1	CASTHANTEAFF	TGTGCCAGCACCCACGCTAACACTGAAGCTTTCTTT
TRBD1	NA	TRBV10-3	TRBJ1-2	CAIQGEDYGYTF	TGTGCGATCCAGGGGGAGGACTATGGCTACACCTTC